The sample holds a few counts of the clone carrying this TCR beta chain. As yet, its antigen is unknown. Library construction for TCR beta used iRepertoire HTBI primers and Arm-PCR of CDR3 regions. TCRdb redid the calling of the multiplex PCR reads with MiXCR, one entry per CDR3 protein. Among over 300,000 distinct CDR3 sequences, about 20% were seen once, and the ten largest hold 29%. Time point given: persistent/refractory GD, antithyroid drugs over 5 years with positive TRAb. Extracted PBMC RNA gave rise to the TCR library. Diagnoses of Graves' disease were made by American Thyroid Association guidelines. Per the germline V gene, CDR1 is SGHRS and CDR2 is YFSETQ. Trimming took 5 bases from V and 0 from J, leaving 3 bases between them. There are 13 residues in the CDR3. The data originate from a study of regulatory T cells in long-lasting Graves disease. The study, taken as a whole, reports: Persistent Graves' patients had lower TCR diversity than newly diagnosed ones. Favoring TRBV28, TRBJ1-2 and TRBJ2-5 was a feature seen in persistent disease.

Sample: peripheral blood mononuclear cells (PBMCs), taken when the disease was refractory, from a patient treated with antithyroid drugs. V usage is TRBV5-1 and J usage is TRBJ1-6; D gene uncertain. The source is a female donor with Graves disease. The CDR3 region is CASRASYNSPLHF. DNA for the CDR3: TGCGCCAGCAGGGCCTCCTATAATTCACCCCTCCACTTT.